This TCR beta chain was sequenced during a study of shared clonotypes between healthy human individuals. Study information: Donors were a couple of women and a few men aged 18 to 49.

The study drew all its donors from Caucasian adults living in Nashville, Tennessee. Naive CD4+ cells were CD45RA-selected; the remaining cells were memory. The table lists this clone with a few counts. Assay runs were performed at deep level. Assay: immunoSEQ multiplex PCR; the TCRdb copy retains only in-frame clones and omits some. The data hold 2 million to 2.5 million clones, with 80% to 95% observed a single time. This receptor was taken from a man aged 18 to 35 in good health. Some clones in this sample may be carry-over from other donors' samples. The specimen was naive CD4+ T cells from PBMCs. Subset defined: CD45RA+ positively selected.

CDR3 sequence reads: CASGSSSTNEQFF. The DNA of the CDR3 is TGTGCTAGTGGTTCGTCTAGTACGAATGAGCAGTTCTTC. This rearrangement joins TRBV12-5 to TRBJ2-1; D ambiguous. Germline V gene data show CDR1 as LGHNT and CDR2 as FRNRAP. This CDR3 spans 13 amino acids. Trimming shortened V by 4 bases and J by 7 bases, and 11 bases separated the two germline ends.